A selection of T cell receptor beta chains follows, all from one sample in a study of control samples from healthy donors and cancer patients. Method: immunoSEQ multiplex PCR; TCRdb's copy keeps in-frame clones and lacks some. The table shows about 97,000 clones, with about 89% occurring only once. Sample: blood. The receptors stem from a man younger than 40 in good health. Each CDR3 is given with its conserved first and last residue. The D gene is left open where the match is weak. Not every row has a clone size; where given, it reads once, few, many or a size class.

TRBD1	-	TRBV11-2	TRBJ1-1	CASRGQSMNTEAFF	TGTGCCAGTCGGGGACAGTCTATGAACACTGAAGCTTTCTTT
-	-	TRBV27	TRBJ1-2	CASSLTPKGYIGGYTF	TGTGCCAGCAGTTTAACCCCTAAGGGGTATATAGGGGGCTACACCTTC
-	-	TRBV30	TRBJ1-2	CAWRGTTAYGYTF	TGTGCCTGGAGGGGGACGACCGCCTATGGCTACACCTTC
-	-	TRBV4-3	TRBJ1-5	CASSQDKGDQPQHF	TGCGCCAGCAGCCAAGATAAGGGAGATCAGCCCCAGCATTTT
TRBD1	-	TRBV6-5	TRBJ1-2	CASNTLDRGFYGYTF	TGTGCCAGCAATACACTAGACAGGGGATTCTATGGCTACACCTTC
-	-	TRBV11-2	TRBJ2-6	CATRGSGANVLTF	TGTGCCACTAGAGGCTCTGGGGCCAACGTCCTGACTTTC
-	-	TRBV28	TRBJ1-5	CASSRGEGVNQPQHF	TGTGCCAGCAGTCGAGGGGAAGGGGTTAATCAGCCCCAGCATTTT
-	-	TRBV9	TRBJ1-2	CASSVGAAPHYGYTF	TGTGCCAGCAGCGTAGGGGCAGCACCACACTATGGCTACACCTTC
TRBD1	-	TRBV5-5	TRBJ1-2	CASSFRDRGGDGYTF	TGTGCCAGCAGCTTCCGGGACAGGGGGGGTGATGGCTACACCTTC
TRBD1	once	TRBV6-2/TRBV6-3	TRBJ1-1	CASSTTGVTEAFF	TGTGCCAGCAGTACCACAGGGGTTACTGAAGCTTTCTTT
TRBD2	-	TRBV27	TRBJ2-1	CASTGPSGDFYNEQFF	TGTGCCAGCACGGGTCCTAGCGGGGATTTTTACAATGAGCAGTTCTTC
-	-	TRBV5-1	TRBJ2-7	CASSSGRRYEQYF	TGCGCCAGCAGCTCGGGGCGGAGATACGAGCAGTACTTC
TRBD1	once	TRBV9	TRBJ1-4	CASSAGQSSLANEKLFF	TGTGCCAGCAGCGCGGGACAGTCCTCGCTGGCTAATGAAAAACTGTTTTTT
TRBD2	-	TRBV7-2	TRBJ2-7	CASSSTSGSYEQYF	TGTGCCAGCAGCTCTACTAGCGGGAGCTACGAGCAGTACTTC
-	once	TRBV2	TRBJ1-5	CASREEGVGNQPQHF	TGTGCCAGCAGAGAGGAGGGGGTGGGGAATCAGCCCCAGCATTTT
-	once	TRBV12-3/TRBV12-4	TRBJ1-1	CASSLAGQYEAFF	TGTGCCAGCAGTTTAGCTGGACAGTATGAAGCTTTCTTT
-	-	TRBV5-1	TRBJ1-4	CASSLGQGREKLFF	TGCGCCAGCAGCTTGGGCCAGGGCCGGGAAAAACTGTTTTTT
-	-	TRBV5-1	TRBJ2-2	CASQSQPGFNTGELFF	TGCGCCAGTCAAAGTCAACCGGGGTTTAACACCGGGGAGCTGTTTTTT
-	-	TRBV19	TRBJ2-2	CASSLPGGKRAGELFF	TGTGCCAGTAGTCTCCCTGGGGGGAAACGGGCCGGGGAGCTGTTTTTT
-	-	TRBV7-9	TRBJ1-2	CASSFNDYGYTF	TGTGCCAGCAGCTTTAACGACTATGGCTACACCTTC
-	-	TRBV4-1	TRBJ2-6	CASSQPTSGANVLTF	TGCGCCAGCAGTCAACCGACCTCTGGGGCCAACGTCCTGACTTTC
-	-	TRBV7-9	TRBJ1-1	CASRWEGGANTEAFF	TGTGCCAGCAGATGGGAGGGGGGCGCGAACACTGAAGCTTTCTTT
-	-	TRBV3-1/TRBV3-2	TRBJ2-3	CASSQEGLTQYF	TGTGCCAGCAGCCAAGAGGGGCTTACGCAGTATTTT
-	-	TRBV6-6	TRBJ2-7	CATRGEAGPYEQYF	TGTGCCACTCGAGGGGAGGCAGGGCCCTACGAGCAGTACTTC
TRBD1	few	TRBV6-5	TRBJ2-1	CASSSGTGGLNEQFF	TGTGCCAGCAGCTCCGGGACAGGGGGCTTGAATGAGCAGTTCTTC
-	-	TRBV19	TRBJ1-1	CASTATHGYTEAFF	TGTGCCAGTACTGCGACTCACGGATACACTGAAGCTTTCTTT
-	-	TRBV3-1/TRBV3-2	TRBJ2-2	CASSQDPGELFF	TGTGCCAGCAGCCAAGACCCCGGGGAGCTGTTTTTT
-	-	TRBV30	TRBJ1-1	CAWSGTLEAFF	TGTGCCTGGAGTGGTACGCTTGAAGCTTTCTTT
-	-	TRBV11-2	TRBJ1-4	CASTQTIGGGEKLFF	TGTGCCAGCACCCAGACCATAGGAGGGGGTGAAAAACTGTTTTTT
-	-	TRBV6-6	TRBJ1-6	CASSYSPTRLDSPLHF	TGTGCCAGCAGTTACTCTCCGACAAGGCTCGATTCACCCCTCCACTTT
-	-	TRBV19	TRBJ1-1	CASTLSHTEAFF	TGTGCCAGTACCCTCTCACACACTGAAGCTTTCTTT
-	-	TRBV24-1	TRBJ2-1	CATSAQFNYNEQFF	TGTGCCACCAGTGCCCAGTTTAACTACAATGAGCAGTTCTTC
-	-	TRBV7-2	TRBJ2-1	CASSPRSGYSNNEQFF	TGTGCCAGCAGCCCAAGAAGCGGATATTCAAACAATGAGCAGTTCTTC
-	-	TRBV18	TRBJ1-5	CASSPSREINQPQHF	TGTGCCAGCTCACCATCCAGGGAGATCAATCAGCCCCAGCATTTT
-	-	TRBV27	TRBJ1-3	CASRPLDLRGRSSGNTIYF	TGTGCCAGCAGACCCCTCGATTTGCGGGGGAGGAGCTCTGGAAACACCATATATTTT
TRBD1	-	TRBV19	TRBJ1-1	CASSIRTGGSTEAFF	TGTGCCAGTAGTATAAGGACAGGGGGGTCTACTGAAGCTTTCTTT
-	-	TRBV27	TRBJ1-5	CASRPMGQGLYQPQHF	TGTGCCAGCAGACCCATGGGCCAGGGTCTTTATCAGCCCCAGCATTTT
TRBD2	-	TRBV6-5	TRBJ2-1	CASSYRGGAYNEQFF	TGTGCCAGCAGTTACCGGGGGGGGGCCTACAATGAGCAGTTCTTC
-	-	TRBV7-8	TRBJ2-7	CASSLDWSGGSDEQYF	TGTGCCAGCAGCTTAGACTGGTCGGGCGGCTCGGACGAGCAGTACTTC
-	-	TRBV6-6	TRBJ2-3	CASSYRPSGTDTQYF	TGTGCCAGCAGTTACCGGCCCAGTGGCACAGATACGCAGTATTTT
TRBD2	-	TRBV19	TRBJ2-7	CASSDSGRASYEQYF	TGTGCCAGTAGTGATAGCGGGAGGGCCTCCTACGAGCAGTACTTC